A selection of T cell receptor beta chains follows, all from one sample in a study of OX40 agonist ivuxolimab in advanced cancers. The assay was immunoSEQ multiplex PCR, and TCRdb's table has in-frame clones only and misses some. Of around 41,000 clones in the sample, about 88% were seen once. The sample was CD4+ or CD8+ T cells sorted from blood, taken in a trial of the OX40 agonist ivuxolimab. The source of these receptors is an adult with an advanced solid tumor such as melanoma, head and neck, liver or kidney cancer. CDR3s include the opening cysteine and the closing phenylalanine or tryptophan. The order of the fields is clone size, D gene, V gene, J gene, CDR3 DNA, CDR3 protein. The D gene is left open where the match is weak. The listing skips clone size in some rows; elsewhere it reads once, few, many or a size class.

>NA|NA|TRBV5-6|TRBJ2-5
TGTGCCAGCAGCTTGTATTCGAACCAAGAGACCCAGTACTTC
CASSLYSNQETQYF
>medium-sized|TRBD1|TRBV2|TRBJ2-2
TGTGCCAGCACCCGGACAGGGTTCGGCACCGGGGAGCTGTTTTTT
CASTRTGFGTGELFF
>NA|TRBD2|TRBV6-6|TRBJ2-2
TGTGCCAGCAGTCAAAGCGGGGGGGGCGGGGAGCTGTTTTTT
CASSQSGGGGELFF
>NA|NA|TRBV5-6|TRBJ1-2
TGTGCCAGCAGCTTGCGGGCAGGTAACGGCTACACCTTC
CASSLRAGNGYTF
>NA|TRBD2|TRBV27|TRBJ2-1
TGTGCCAGCAGTTTTAAGGGCCGGACTAGCGGGGGGCTATACAATGAGCAGTTCTTC
CASSFKGRTSGGLYNEQFF
>NA|TRBD1|TRBV4-1|TRBJ2-1
TGCGCCAGCAGCCCCCAGACAGGGTTGGTGTGGAATGAGCAGTTCTTC
CASSPQTGLVWNEQFF
>NA|NA|TRBV7-9|TRBJ2-6
TGTGCCAGCAGCCGCCAAGGTTATGGGGCCAACGTCCTGACTTTC
CASSRQGYGANVLTF
>NA|NA|TRBV5-1|TRBJ1-1
TGCGCCAGCAGCTTGGCAGCGGATTTGAACACTGAAGCTTTCTTT
CASSLAADLNTEAFF
>NA|TRBD1|TRBV27|TRBJ1-5
TGTGCCAGCAGTCAATTTGCCAGGGGGCGCGCGGATAGCAATCAGCCCCAGCATTTT
CASSQFARGRADSNQPQHF
>NA|NA|TRBV28|TRBJ2-7
TGTGCCAGCACCGCCACAATCAACTACGAGCAGTACTTC
CASTATINYEQYF
>few|TRBD1|TRBV29-1|TRBJ2-2
TGCAGCGTTGGAGGGACAGCCGCCCGCCCGAACACCGGGGAGCTGTTTTTT
CSVGGTAARPNTGELFF
>NA|NA|TRBV28|TRBJ1-1
TGTGCCAACGCACGCCCCGGGACACAGAACACTGAAGCTTTCTTT
CANARPGTQNTEAFF
>once|TRBD2|TRBV5-1|TRBJ2-1
TGCGCCAGCAGCTTGGCTGTTAGCGGGAATTATAATGAGCAGTTCTTC
CASSLAVSGNYNEQFF
>NA|NA|TRBV19|TRBJ1-5
TGTGCCAGTAGTAAGGGTGGGGGTTTCAATCAGCCCCAGCATTTT
CASSKGGGFNQPQHF
>once|NA|TRBV29-1|TRBJ1-5
TGCAGCGTTGGAACGGGAGCCAGCAATCAGCCCCAGCATTTT
CSVGTGASNQPQHF